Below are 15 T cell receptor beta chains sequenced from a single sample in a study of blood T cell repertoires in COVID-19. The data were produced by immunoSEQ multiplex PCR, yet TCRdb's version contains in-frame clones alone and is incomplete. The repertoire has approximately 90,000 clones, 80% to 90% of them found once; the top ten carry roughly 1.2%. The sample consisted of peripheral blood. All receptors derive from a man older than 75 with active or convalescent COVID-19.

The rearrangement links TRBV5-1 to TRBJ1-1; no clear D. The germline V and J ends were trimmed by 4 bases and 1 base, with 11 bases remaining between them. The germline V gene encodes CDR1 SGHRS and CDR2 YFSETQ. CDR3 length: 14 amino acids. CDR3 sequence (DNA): TGCGCCAGCAGCCTCAGCCGACAGAACACTGAAGCTTTCTTT. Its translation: CASSLSRQNTEAFF.

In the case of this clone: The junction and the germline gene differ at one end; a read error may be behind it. The CDR3 loop reads CASRLEGQSTEAFF. DNA for the CDR3: TGCGCCAGCAGATTGGAGGGGCAATCCACTGAAGCTTTCTTT. The rearrangement uses TRBV5-1 and TRBJ1-1; D perhaps matches TRBD1 (5 bases). The CDR3 spans 14 residues. Germline V gives CDR1 SGHRS, CDR2 YFSETQ.

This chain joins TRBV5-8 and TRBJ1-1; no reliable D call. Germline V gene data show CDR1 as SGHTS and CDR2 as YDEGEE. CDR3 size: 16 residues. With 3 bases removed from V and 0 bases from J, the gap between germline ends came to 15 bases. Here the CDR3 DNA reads TGTGCCAGCAGCTCAAGAAACATGAATCTGAACACTGAAGCTTTCTTT. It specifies CASSSRNMNLNTEAFF.

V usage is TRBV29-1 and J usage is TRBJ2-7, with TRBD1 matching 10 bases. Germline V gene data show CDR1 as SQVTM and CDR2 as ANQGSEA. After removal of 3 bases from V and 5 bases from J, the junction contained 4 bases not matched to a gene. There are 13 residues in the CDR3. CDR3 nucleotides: TGCAGCGTTGACGGGACAGGGGTCAACGAGCAGTACTTC. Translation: CSVDGTGVNEQYF.

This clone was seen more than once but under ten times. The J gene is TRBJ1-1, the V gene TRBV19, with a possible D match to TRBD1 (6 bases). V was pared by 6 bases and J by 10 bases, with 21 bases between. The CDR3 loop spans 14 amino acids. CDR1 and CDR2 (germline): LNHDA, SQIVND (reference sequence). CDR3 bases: TGTGCCAGTAGCAAGACAGGCGGAAGCACCTCAGCTTTCTTT. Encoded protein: CASSKTGGSTSAFF.

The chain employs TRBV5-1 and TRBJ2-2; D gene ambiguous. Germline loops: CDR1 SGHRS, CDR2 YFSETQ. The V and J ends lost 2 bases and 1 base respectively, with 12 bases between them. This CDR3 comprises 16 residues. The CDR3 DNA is TGCGCCAGCAGCTTAGGAGACTCCAGGAACACCGGGGAGCTGTTTTTT. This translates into CASSLGDSRNTGELFF.

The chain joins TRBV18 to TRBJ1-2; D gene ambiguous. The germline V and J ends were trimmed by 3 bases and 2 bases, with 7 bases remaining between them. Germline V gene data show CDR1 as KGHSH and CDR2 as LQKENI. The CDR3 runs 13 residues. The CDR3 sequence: CASSPARNYGYTF. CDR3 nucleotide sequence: TGTGCCAGCTCACCTGCACGGAACTATGGCTACACCTTC.

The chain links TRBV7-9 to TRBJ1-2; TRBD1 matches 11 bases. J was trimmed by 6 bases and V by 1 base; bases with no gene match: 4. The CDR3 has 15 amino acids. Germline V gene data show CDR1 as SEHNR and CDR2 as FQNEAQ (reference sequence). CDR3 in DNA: TGTGCCAGCAGCTTAGGGACAGGGGGCCCGCATGGCTACACCTTC. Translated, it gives CASSLGTGGPHGYTF.

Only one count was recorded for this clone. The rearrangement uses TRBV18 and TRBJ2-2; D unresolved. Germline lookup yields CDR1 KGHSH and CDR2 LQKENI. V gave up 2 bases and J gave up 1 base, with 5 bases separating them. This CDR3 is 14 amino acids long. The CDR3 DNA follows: TGTGCCAGCTCACCAGCCGGGAACACCGGGGAGCTGTTTTTT. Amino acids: CASSPAGNTGELFF.

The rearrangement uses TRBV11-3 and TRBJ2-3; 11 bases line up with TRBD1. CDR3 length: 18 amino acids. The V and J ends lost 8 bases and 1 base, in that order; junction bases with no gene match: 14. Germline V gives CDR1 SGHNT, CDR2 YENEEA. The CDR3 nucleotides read TGTGCCAGCTCCCCCGGACAGGGGGCAATCGTAGGCACAGATACGCAGTATTTT. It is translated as CASSPGQGAIVGTDTQYF.

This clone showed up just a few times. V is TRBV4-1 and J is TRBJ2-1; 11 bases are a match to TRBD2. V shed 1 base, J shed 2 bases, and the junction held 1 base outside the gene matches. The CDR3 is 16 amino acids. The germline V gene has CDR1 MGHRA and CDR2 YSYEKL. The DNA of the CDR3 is TGCGCCAGCAGCCAAGGGACTAGCGGGCCCTACAATGAGCAGTTCTTC. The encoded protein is CASSQGTSGPYNEQFF.

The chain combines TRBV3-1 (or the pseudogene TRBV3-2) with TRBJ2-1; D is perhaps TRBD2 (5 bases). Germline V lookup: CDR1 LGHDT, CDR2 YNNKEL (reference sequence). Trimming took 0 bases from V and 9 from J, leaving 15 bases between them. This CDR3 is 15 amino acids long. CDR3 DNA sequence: TGTGCCAGCAGCCAAGATCTAAGCCCCGGAGGTGAGCAGTTCTTC. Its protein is CASSQDLSPGGEQFF.

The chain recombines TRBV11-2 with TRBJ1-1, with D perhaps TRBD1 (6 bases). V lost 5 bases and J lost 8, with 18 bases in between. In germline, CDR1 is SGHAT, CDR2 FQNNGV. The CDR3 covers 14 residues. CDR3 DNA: TGTGCCAGCAGCCCGCGAGGGGGGGCTTCCGAAGCTTTCTTT. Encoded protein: CASSPRGGASEAFF.

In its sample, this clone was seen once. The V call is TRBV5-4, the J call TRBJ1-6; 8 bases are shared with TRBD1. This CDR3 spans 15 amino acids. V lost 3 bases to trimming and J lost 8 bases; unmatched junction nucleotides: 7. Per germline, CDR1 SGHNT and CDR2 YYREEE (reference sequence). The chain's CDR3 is CASSSGTGSDSPLHF. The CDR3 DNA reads TGTGCCAGCAGCTCCGGGACAGGATCGGATTCACCCCTCCACTTT.

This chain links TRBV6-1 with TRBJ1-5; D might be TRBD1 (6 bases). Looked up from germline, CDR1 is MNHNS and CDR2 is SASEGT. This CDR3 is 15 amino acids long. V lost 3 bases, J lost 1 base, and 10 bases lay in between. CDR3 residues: CASSDGTFSNQPQHF. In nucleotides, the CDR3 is TGTGCCAGCAGTGACGGGACATTCAGCAATCAGCCCCAGCATTTT.